One T cell receptor beta chain is described in this entry. This specimen belongs to a study of identical twins. TCRdb called the 5' RACE reads again in MiXCR, with one record for every CDR3 protein. The table includes 500,000 to 550,000 distinct CDR3 sequences, around 22% detected once. V was cut by 6 bases and J by 6 bases, with 11 bases left in between. CDR1 is MNHEY and CDR2 is SVGAGI in the germline V gene. This CDR3 comprises 12 residues. The same sample was also used in a study of yellow fever vaccine responses in identical twins.

Sequenced input: CD4+ T cells sorted from blood. J is TRBJ2-5 and V is TRBV6-5; D gene uncertain. The TCR sequence derives from a woman between 18 and 29 years old in good health. This CDR3 reads CASSQTGQTQYF. CDR3 nucleotides: TGTGCCAGCAGCCAGACCGGACAGACCCAGTACTTC.